This T cell receptor beta chain appears in the sequencing data of a study of patients and donors after allogeneic stem cell transplantation. This clonotype was seen many times. One entry per CDR3 protein results from TCRdb running MiXCR on the RT-PCR reads. The data contain tens of thousands of distinct CDR3 sequences, less than 5% of them singletons. The length of the CDR3 is 15 residues. Per germline, CDR1 SGHRS and CDR2 YFSETQ. The germline V and J ends were trimmed by 0 bases and 1 base, with 10 bases remaining between them. This receptor was taken from a human donor who was either an allogeneic HSCT recipient or a stem cell or donor lymphocyte infusion donor (not recorded which). It is not recorded whose cells these are; they may come from a transplant donor. This chain links TRBV5-1 with TRBJ2-5; D is perhaps TRBD1 (5 bases). Sample: blood, either unsorted or a sorted T cell fraction (not recorded which). In DNA, the CDR3 is TGCGCCAGCAGCTTGGGTGACAGCTTCCAAGAGACCCAGTACTTC. Protein product: CASSLGDSFQETQYF.